The rows below give T cell receptor beta chains drawn from one sample of a study of blood T cell repertoires in COVID-19. Repertoires were generated with immunoSEQ multiplex PCR, while TCRdb's copy carries only in-frame clones and drops some. The sample lists some 120,000 clones, roughly 86% seen once, with almost 4.5% in the top ten. Sequenced input: peripheral blood. The receptors here all came from a man aged 35-49 years with acute or convalescent COVID-19. Each CDR3 is given with its conserved first and last residue. The D gene is left open where the match is weak. Only part of the rows carry a size: once, few, many, or a class if the clone is expanded.

TRBV10-3	-	TRBD2	TRBJ2-1	CAISEGRVDEQFF	TGTGCCATCAGTGAGGGGAGGGTGGATGAGCAGTTCTTC
TRBV7-9	few	-	TRBJ2-3	CASSARSGSTDTQYF	TGTGCCAGCAGCGCGCGAAGCGGGAGCACAGATACGCAGTATTTT
TRBV4-1	-	-	TRBJ1-2	CASSQDRTELGYTF	TGCGCCAGCAGCCAAGACAGGACAGAGTTAGGCTACACCTTC
TRBV19	-	-	TRBJ1-1	CASRTTGNTEAFF	TGTGCCAGTAGAACTACAGGGAACACTGAAGCTTTCTTT
TRBV6-5	few	TRBD2	TRBJ2-7	CASRVSMRLAGAEYF	TGTGCCAGCAGGGTCAGCATGAGACTAGCGGGGGCCGAGTACTTC
TRBV11-3	-	TRBD1	TRBJ1-1	CASSLGTGANTEAFF	TGTGCCAGCAGCTTAGGGACAGGGGCGAACACTGAAGCTTTCTTT
TRBV5-7	-	-	TRBJ2-7	CASSLSRDKRYEQYF	TGTGCCAGCAGCTTATCCAGGGACAAGAGATACGAGCAGTACTTC
TRBV27	-	TRBD1	TRBJ2-5	CATREQGKETQYF	TGTGCCACCAGAGAACAGGGGAAAGAGACCCAGTACTTC
TRBV6-2/TRBV6-3	-	-	TRBJ2-6	CASSYPGTTFSGANVLTF	TGTGCCAGCAGTTACCCCGGGACAACCTTCTCTGGGGCCAACGTCCTGACTTTC
TRBV7-6	-	TRBD2	TRBJ2-5	CASSLNGGALETQYF	TGTGCCAGCAGCTTAAACGGGGGGGCCTTAGAGACCCAGTACTTC
TRBV2	-	-	TRBJ2-1	CASSPDRSYNEQFF	TGTGCCAGCAGTCCCGACAGGTCCTACAATGAGCAGTTCTTC
TRBV7-2	-	TRBD1	TRBJ1-3	CASSPRRVTGVGGNTIYF	TGTGCCAGCAGCCCCAGGCGTGTGACAGGGGTCGGTGGAAACACCATATATTTT
TRBV5-6	-	-	TRBJ2-7	CASRLRTVRYEQYF	TGTGCCAGCAGGTTACGGACTGTTCGCTACGAGCAGTACTTC
TRBV30	-	TRBD2	TRBJ2-5	CAWSAKSPGGQETQYF	TGTGCCTGGAGTGCAAAAAGCCCGGGAGGCCAGGAGACCCAGTACTTC
TRBV4-3	-	-	TRBJ1-1	CASSQYNSEITEAFF	TGCGCCAGCAGCCAATACAACAGTGAGATCACTGAAGCTTTCTTT
TRBV3-1/TRBV3-2	-	TRBD2	TRBJ2-7	CASSKGLARGSYEQYF	TGTGCCAGCAGCAAAGGACTAGCGAGGGGATCCTACGAGCAGTACTTC
TRBV9	once	-	TRBJ2-3	CASSVTGTDTQYF	TGTGCCAGCAGCGTGACAGGCACAGATACGCAGTATTTT
TRBV5-4	-	TRBD2	TRBJ2-5	CASSSGLAGYQETQYF	TGTGCCAGCAGCTCCGGACTAGCGGGGTACCAAGAGACCCAGTACTTC
TRBV5-6	-	-	TRBJ2-7	CASSLYGRAGATYEQYF	TGTGCCAGCAGCTTGTACGGCCGCGCAGGGGCCACCTACGAGCAGTACTTC
TRBV27	-	-	TRBJ2-2	CASSPGRDGELFF	TGTGCCAGCTCCCCGGGGCGGGACGGGGAGCTGTTTTTT
TRBV3-1/TRBV3-2	-	TRBD2	TRBJ2-1	CASSQVQTIAGGYNEQFF	TGTGCCAGCAGCCAAGTCCAGACAATAGCGGGGGGGTACAATGAGCAGTTCTTC
TRBV3-1/TRBV3-2	-	TRBD2	TRBJ2-7	CASSQRIAGTYEQYF	TGTGCCAGCAGCCAAAGAATAGCGGGGACCTACGAGCAGTACTTC
TRBV19	-	TRBD1	TRBJ1-2	CASRKRQGSSGYTF	TGTGCCAGTAGAAAAAGACAGGGTAGTTCTGGCTACACCTTC
TRBV7-9	-	TRBD1	TRBJ2-1	CASSSDRAYNEQFF	TGTGCCAGCAGCTCGGACAGGGCGTACAATGAGCAGTTCTTC
TRBV5-1	-	TRBD1	TRBJ1-6	CASSSDRVATKSPLHF	TGCGCCAGCAGCTCGGACAGGGTGGCGACCAAGTCACCCCTCCACTTT
TRBV10-3	-	TRBD2	TRBJ2-3	CAISERGGSTDTQYF	TGTGCCATCAGTGAGCGGGGCGGGAGTACAGATACGCAGTATTTT
TRBV19	once	TRBD1	TRBJ2-7	CASSPRTGNEQYF	TGTGCCAGTAGTCCCCGGACAGGGAACGAGCAGTACTTC
TRBV2	-	-	TRBJ1-5	CASSARGNQPQHF	TGTGCCAGCAGTGCCAGGGGCAATCAGCCCCAGCATTTT
TRBV19	-	-	TRBJ1-1	CASSPSPVGMNTEAFF	TGTGCCAGTAGTCCATCCCCCGTGGGCATGAACACTGAAGCTTTCTTT
TRBV11-2	-	-	TRBJ1-4	CASSLGFSSRAGEKLFF	TGTGCCAGCAGCTTAGGTTTCTCCTCAAGGGCGGGGGAAAAACTGTTTTTT
TRBV27	-	TRBD1	TRBJ1-6	CASRPATGGYNSPLHF	TGTGCCTCCCGACCTGCCACAGGGGGCTATAATTCACCCCTCCACTTT
TRBV11-1	-	TRBD1	TRBJ1-2	CASSPTGSSHGYTF	TGTGCCAGCAGCCCGACAGGGTCTAGCCATGGCTACACCTTC
TRBV7-2	-	-	TRBJ1-6	CASSLGGVYSPLHF	TGTGCCAGCAGCTTAGGCGGAGTATATTCACCCCTCCACTTT
TRBV6-5	-	-	TRBJ1-2	CASRAGAYGYTF	TGTGCCAGCAGGGCGGGGGCTTATGGCTACACCTTC
TRBV16	-	-	TRBJ1-1	CASSQSTGVGEAFF	TGTGCCAGCAGCCAATCGACGGGGGTTGGTGAAGCTTTCTTT
TRBV9	once	-	TRBJ2-7	CASSAGHLPYEQYF	TGTGCCAGCAGCGCCGGACACCTCCCCTACGAGCAGTACTTC
TRBV7-2	-	-	TRBJ2-3	CASSLGPPRGGSTDTQYF	TGTGCCAGCAGCTTAGGACCCCCCAGGGGCGGGAGTACAGATACGCAGTATTTT
TRBV7-9	-	TRBD2	TRBJ2-7	CASSLILAEPISYEQYF	TGTGCCAGCAGCTTAATCCTAGCGGAACCTATCTCCTACGAGCAGTACTTC
TRBV10-1	-	-	TRBJ2-1	CASSESRTEYNEQFF	TGCGCCAGCAGTGAGTCCCGGACAGAATACAATGAGCAGTTCTTC
TRBV6-5	-	TRBD1	TRBJ1-2	CASSRTGEEGYTF	TGTGCCAGCAGTAGGACAGGGGAGGAAGGCTACACCTTC
TRBV7-9	-	TRBD2	TRBJ2-1	CASSQQTSPRRQFF	TGTGCCAGCAGCCAACAGACTAGCCCAAGGAGGCAGTTCTTC
TRBV11-2	-	TRBD1	TRBJ1-2	CASSGQVYGYTF	TGTGCCAGCAGCGGACAGGTCTATGGCTACACCTTC